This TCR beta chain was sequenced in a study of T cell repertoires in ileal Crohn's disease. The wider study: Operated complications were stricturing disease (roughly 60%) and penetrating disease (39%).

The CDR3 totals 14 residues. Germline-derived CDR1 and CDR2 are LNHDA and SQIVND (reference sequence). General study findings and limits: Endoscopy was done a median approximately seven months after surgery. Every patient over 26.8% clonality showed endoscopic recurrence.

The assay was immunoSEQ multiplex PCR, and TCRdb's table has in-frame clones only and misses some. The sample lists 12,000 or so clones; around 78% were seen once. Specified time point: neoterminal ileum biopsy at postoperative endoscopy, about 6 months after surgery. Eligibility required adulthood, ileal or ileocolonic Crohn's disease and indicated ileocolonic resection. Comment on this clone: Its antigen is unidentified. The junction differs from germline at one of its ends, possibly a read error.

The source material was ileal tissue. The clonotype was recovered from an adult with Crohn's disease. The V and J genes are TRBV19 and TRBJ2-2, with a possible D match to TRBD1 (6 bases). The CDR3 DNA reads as TGTGCCAGTACTGCCGTCGACACGGTAGGGGGGCTGTTTTTT. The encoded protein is CASTAVDTVGGLFF.